The table lists the clone carrying this TCR beta chain with a few counts. Per germline, CDR1 SGHRS and CDR2 YFSETQ. The CDR3 covers 15 residues. Trimming removed 5 bases at V and 5 bases at J, with 19 bases between. This sample is part of a study of T-cell reconstitution after alpha-beta-depleted transplantation in children. Molecular barcoding with unique molecular identifiers was used for the TCRbeta library. TCRdb re-called the PCR reads through MiXCR, storing one row per CDR3 protein. Counted here are 440,000 or so distinct CDR3 sequences, 43% occurring once; the ten biggest clones make up approximately 30%.

The specimen comprised PBMCs, sampled before TCRalphabeta/CD19-depleted stem cell transplant. V is TRBV5-1 and J is TRBJ2-5, with D tentatively TRBD2 (6 bases). This TCR was sampled from a girl aged 2-9 years with aplastic anemia, due to receive a stem cell transplant. The CDR3: CASSVRYGAGETQYF. The CDR3 DNA sequence: TGCGCCAGCAGTGTGCGATATGGGGCGGGGGAGACCCAGTACTTC. The full variable domain, in which reference TRBV5-1 and TRBJ2-5 provide the parts outside the CDR3, is KAGVTQTPRYLIKTRGQQVTLSCSPISGHRSVSWYQQTPGQGLQFLFEYFSETQRNKGNFPGRFSGRQFSNSRSEMNVSTLELGDSALYLCASSVRYGAGETQYFGPGTRLLVL.